The 27 T cell receptor beta chains below all came from one sample that was sequenced in a study of cytomegalovirus exposure and HLA in healthy donors. PCR employed 60 Vbeta and 13 Jbeta primers. Data came from immunoSEQ multiplex PCR; TCRdb stores just in-frame clones and leaves some out. The sample totals about 67,000 clones. The sample taken for sequencing was PBMCs. The receptors derive from a woman in her 40s in good health and CMV-seropositive.

The gene calls are TRBV6-4 and TRBJ2-1, with D perhaps TRBD1 (5 bases). Germline CDR1 reads MRHNA; CDR2 reads SNTAGT. The CDR3 is 14 residues long. V lost 3 bases and J lost 5, with 11 bases in between. CDR3 bases: TGTGCCAGCAGTGATGGTAAGGGGAACAATGAGCAGTTCTTC. Translation: CASSDGKGNNEQFF.

This rearrangement joins TRBV11-2 to TRBJ2-1; D is unresolved. This CDR3 spans 13 amino acids. The germline V gene has CDR1 SGHAT and CDR2 FQNNGV. With 1 base removed from V and 6 bases from J, the gap between germline ends came to 7 bases. The DNA of the CDR3 is TGTGCCAGCAGCTTAGGACTGAGCAATGAGCAGTTCTTC. Amino acid sequence: CASSLGLSNEQFF.

The J gene is TRBJ2-7, the V gene TRBV27; the D is unclear. Per the germline V gene, CDR1 is MNHEY and CDR2 is SMNVEV (reference sequence). The CDR3 runs to 15 residues. Trimming took 3 bases from V and 0 from J, leaving 12 bases between them. CDR3 sequence: CASSFGPGLSYEQYF. The CDR3 DNA sequence: TGTGCCAGCAGTTTCGGCCCAGGTCTCTCCTACGAGCAGTACTTC.

V gene TRBV6-1 combines with J gene TRBJ1-3; D gene ambiguous. This CDR3 is built from 15 residues. The germline V gene encodes CDR1 MNHNS and CDR2 SASEGT. Trimming took off 0 bases at V and 4 bases at J, with 10 bases between the two ends. This CDR3 reads CASSEAAGSGNTIYF. DNA of the CDR3: TGTGCCAGCAGTGAAGCGGCAGGCTCAGGAAACACCATATATTTT.

The CDR3 bases are TGTGCCAGCAGCCCGTTTGAGGGCTCTGGAAACACCATATATTTT. Its translation: CASSPFEGSGNTIYF. J is TRBJ1-3 and V is TRBV4-2; D not certain. Germline V CDR1 and CDR2: LGHNA, YNFKEQ. Trimming left V 4 bases short and J 0 bases short, with 10 bases between. This CDR3 has 15 residues.

The chain is built from TRBV19 and TRBJ2-1; 11 bases line up with TRBD2. J lost 4 bases, V lost 3 bases, and 5 bases had no gene match. CDR1 and CDR2 (germline): LNHDA, SQIVND (reference sequence). The CDR3 spans 16 residues. CDR3 sequence: CASSMGGLAEYNEQFF. In DNA form, the CDR3 reads TGTGCCAGTAGTATGGGGGGACTAGCGGAGTACAATGAGCAGTTCTTC.

The DNA for the CDR3 is TGTGCCAGCATGGGGACTAGCGGGGCCGGGGAGCTGTTTTTT. Its translation is CASMGTSGAGELFF. The V and J genes are TRBV2 and TRBJ2-2; TRBD2 aligns across 13 bases. Germline V lookup: CDR1 SNHLY, CDR2 FYNNEI. Trimming removed 7 bases from V and 6 bases from J; junction bases left unmatched: 2. The CDR3 length is 14 residues.

V gene TRBV5-1 combines with J gene TRBJ1-3; 7 bases are a match to TRBD1. The CDR3 contains 13 residues. Germline CDR1 reads SGHRS; CDR2 reads YFSETQ. Trimming cost V 4 bases and J 8 bases; bases outside gene matches: 6. CDR3 nucleotides: TGCGCCAGCAGCCCGTCCCAGGGGGACACCATATATTTT. Its protein is CASSPSQGDTIYF.

This rearrangement joins TRBV6-5 to TRBJ2-1; a weak D match, TRBD1 (6 bases). The germline V gene encodes CDR1 MNHEY and CDR2 SVGAGI. Trimming cost V 6 bases and J 4 bases, with 13 bases left between them. The CDR3 totals 14 residues. The CDR3 region is CASRPGQFYNEQFF. The CDR3 DNA sequence: TGTGCCAGCAGACCCGGACAGTTTTACAATGAGCAGTTCTTC.

The rearrangement links TRBV25-1 to TRBJ2-7, with 12 bases aligning to TRBD1. Germline lookup yields CDR1 MGHDK and CDR2 SYGVNS. CDR3 size: 16 residues. The ends lost 7 bases at V and 3 bases at J; junction bases unmatched: 10. The CDR3 region is CASNMRDRGQSYEQYF. The CDR3 DNA is TGTGCCAGCAATATGCGGGACAGGGGGCAGAGCTACGAGCAGTACTTC.

V and J are TRBV10-3 and TRBJ1-2; 7 bases match TRBD1. The CDR3 contains 15 residues. Germline values: CDR1 ENHRY, CDR2 SYGVKD. V was pared by 5 bases and J by 7 bases, with 13 bases of the junction left unmatched. DNA of the CDR3: TGTGCCATCAGTCGGTGGACAGGCCGCTCGGGTGGCTACACCTTC. Its protein product is CAISRWTGRSGGYTF.

V and J are TRBV6-6 and TRBJ2-2; D call uncertain. V gave up 0 bases and J gave up 8 bases, with 10 bases separating them. The CDR3 runs 14 residues. From germline, CDR1 is MNHNY and CDR2 SVGAGI (reference sequence). CDR3 in amino acids: CASSYSKSTGELFF. DNA of the CDR3: TGTGCCAGCAGTTACTCGAAATCGACTGGGGAGCTGTTTTTT.

The rearrangement uses TRBV27 and TRBJ2-7; 7 positions agree with TRBD1. V lost 5 bases and J lost 0; bases outside the gene matches: 7. The CDR3 is made up of 15 amino acids. Germline CDR1 MNHEY, CDR2 SMNVEV (reference sequence). In DNA form, the CDR3 reads TGTGCCAGCAGTGGGACAGTTATCCCCTCCTACGAGCAGTACTTC. It translates to CASSGTVIPSYEQYF.

The gene calls are TRBV18 and TRBJ2-6, with 7 bases matching TRBD1. The CDR3 spans 16 residues. The V and J ends lost 6 bases and 2 bases, in that order; junction bases with no gene match: 7. CDR1 and CDR2 from the germline V gene are KGHSH and LQKENI. The CDR3, as DNA: TGTGCCAGCTCTCAAAACAGGGGTCCTGGGGCCAACGTCCTGACTTTC. Protein product: CASSQNRGPGANVLTF.

This rearrangement joins TRBV7-2 to TRBJ2-5; D possibly corresponds to TRBD2 (6 bases). The CDR3 contains 14 residues. The germline V and J ends were trimmed by 1 base and 5 bases, with 11 bases remaining between them. Germline-derived CDR1 and CDR2 are SGHTA and FQGNSA. The CDR3 bases are TGTGCCAGCAGCTTAGATCTAGCGTCGGAGACCCAGTACTTC. It codes for CASSLDLASETQYF.

CDR3 sequence: CASSLRLNTDTQYF. CDR3 sequence (DNA): TGCGCCAGCAGCTTACGACTGAATACAGATACGCAGTATTTT. V usage is TRBV4-3 and J usage is TRBJ2-3; D uncertain. The germline V and J ends were trimmed by 5 bases and 3 bases, with 12 bases remaining between them. The germline gives CDR1 LGHNA, CDR2 YSLEER. This CDR3 region has 14 residues.

The chain links TRBV7-2 to TRBJ2-2; TRBD2 might be the D (7 bases). Germline-derived CDR1 and CDR2 are SGHTA and FQGNSA. CDR3 size: 15 residues. The V gene lost 1 base and the J gene lost 6 bases, with 12 bases spanning the gap. The CDR3 DNA reads TGTGCCAGCAGCTTAGGGGGCGGGGGCTCCGGGGAGCTGTTTTTT. It codes for CASSLGGGGSGELFF. Together with reference TRBV7-2 and TRBJ2-2, the CDR3 gives the full variable domain: GAGVSQSPSNKVTEKGKDVELRCDPISGHTALYWYRQSLGQGLEFLIYFQGNSAPDKSGLPSDRFSAERTGGSVSTLTIQRTQQEDSAVYLCASSLGGGGSGELFFGEGSRLTVL.

The CDR3 is CAILPGLAGGSSYNEQFF. CDR3 nucleotide sequence: TGTGCCATCCTTCCGGGACTAGCGGGGGGGAGCTCCTACAATGAGCAGTTCTTC. The chain employs TRBV5-4 and TRBJ2-1; 16 bases are shared with TRBD2. V lost 9 bases, J lost 0 bases, and 9 bases stayed unmatched. CDR1 and CDR2 from the germline V gene are SGHNT and YYREEE (reference sequence). The CDR3 covers 18 residues.

CDR3 nucleotide sequence: TGTGCCAGCAGCTTAGGCAGGGCATACCGCCTTGAAGCTTTCTTT. It is translated as CASSLGRAYRLEAFF. The V call is TRBV13, the J call TRBJ1-1, with a weak D call TRBD1 (5 bases). From germline, CDR1 is PRHDT and CDR2 FYEKMQ (reference sequence). This CDR3 contains 15 residues. V lost 0 bases and J 7 bases, leaving 15 bases between the germline ends.

The genes are TRBV4-3 and TRBJ2-7; perhaps TRBD2 as D (7 bases). V lost 0 bases to trimming and J lost 3 bases, with 15 bases between them. CDR1 and CDR2 from the germline V gene are LGHNA and YSLEER. The CDR3 consists of 16 residues. The chain's CDR3 is CASSQDLGGGLYEQYF. For the CDR3, the DNA is TGCGCCAGCAGCCAAGATTTGGGGGGGGGCCTCTACGAGCAGTACTTC.

The genes are TRBV5-1 and TRBJ1-4; D is ambiguous. CDR3 length equals 15 residues. Germline V gene data show CDR1 as SGHRS and CDR2 as YFSETQ. The V and J ends lost 1 base and 1 base respectively, with 8 bases between them. CDR3 sequence (DNA): TGCGCCAGCAGCTTGAACACCCAAACTAATGAAAAACTGTTTTTT. Translation gives CASSLNTQTNEKLFF.

The genes are TRBV2 and TRBJ2-5, with 10 bases identical to TRBD1. V shed 4 bases, J shed 4 bases, and the junction held 3 bases outside the gene matches. The CDR3 runs to 14 residues. Germline V gene sequence: CDR1 SNHLY, CDR2 FYNNEI. In DNA, the CDR3 is TGTGCCAGCAGTGGCCGGACAGGGGGAGAGACCCAGTACTTC. Residues: CASSGRTGGETQYF.

The chain carries TRBV4-2 and TRBJ2-6, with D maybe TRBD2 (6 bases). Germline V gene lookup returns CDR1 LGHNA and CDR2 YNFKEQ. The V end was cut by 0 bases, the J end by 5 bases, with 11 bases between. There are 16 residues in the CDR3. CDR3: CASSQDGGGRANVLTF. CDR3 coding DNA: TGTGCCAGCAGCCAAGACGGGGGAGGTAGGGCCAACGTCCTGACTTTC.

The rearrangement links TRBV5-4 to TRBJ2-5; 12 nucleotides line up with TRBD1. The J segment lost 4 bases and the V segment lost 3 bases, leaving 10 bases of the junction unmatched. Germline assignment: CDR1 SGHNT and CDR2 YYREEE (reference sequence). The CDR3 is made up of 17 amino acids. The CDR3 sequence is CASSWNPGQGAGETQYF. The DNA of the CDR3 is TGTGCCAGCAGCTGGAATCCGGGACAGGGGGCAGGAGAGACCCAGTACTTC.

The rearrangement joins TRBV5-6 to TRBJ1-3; D not resolved. The V gene lost 4 bases and the J gene lost 0 bases, with 14 bases spanning the gap. Germline assignment: CDR1 SGHDT and CDR2 YYEEEE. The CDR3 consists of 16 residues. CDR3 region: CASSRGPWVSGNTIYF. The CDR3 DNA follows: TGTGCCAGCAGCCGAGGTCCATGGGTCTCTGGAAACACCATATATTTT.

The chain couples TRBV6-5 to TRBJ2-7; D may be TRBD1 (6 bases). Trimming removed 7 bases from V and 0 bases from J, with 16 bases in between. The length of the CDR3 is 15 residues. Per the germline V gene, CDR1 is MNHEY and CDR2 is SVGAGI. The CDR3 protein is CASKPQGKYSYEQYF. CDR3 DNA: TGTGCCAGCAAGCCACAGGGTAAATACTCCTACGAGCAGTACTTC.

The rearrangement joins TRBV2 to TRBJ1-5; D remains unclear. This CDR3 has 14 residues. The germline V gene encodes CDR1 SNHLY and CDR2 FYNNEI. The germline V and J ends were trimmed by 6 bases and 4 bases, with 13 bases remaining between them. The CDR3 coding sequence is TGTGCCAGCAGGCGCGGTCCGGGAAATCAGCCCCAGCATTTT. It specifies CASRRGPGNQPQHF.